This T cell receptor beta chain is drawn from a study of CD8+CD57+ T cells in acquired aplastic anemia. Study-level background: Recorded DNA amounts for sorted CD4+ and CD8+ cells had an average of approximately 3 ug. Read counts for CD4+ cells (from healthy donors) averaged about 10.8 million.

The CDR3 consists of 14 residues. The V gene's germline CDR1 is SEHNR and CDR2 FQNEAQ (reference sequence). V dropped 4 bases and J dropped 6 bases, with 16 bases sitting between them. This clonotype was seen only a few times. With a much larger clone just one base away, this may be a read error. Profiles of TCR beta VDJ and CDR3 were generated from a genomic DNA template. MiXCR, applied by TCRdb to the reads, yields one record per CDR3 protein. In the table there are about 200,000 distinct CDR3 sequences, 34% of which are singletons. The sequencing sample was made of sorted CD4+, CD8+, or CD8+CD57+ T cells (not recorded which) from PBMCs. The receptor was isolated from a human donor in good health, serving as a control. The chain is built from TRBV7-9 and TRBJ2-7, with TRBD2 as a possible D gene (5 bases). The DNA for the CDR3 is TGTGCCAGCAGCTCTAGGACTTACCCCTGCGAGCAGTACTTC. Translating gives CASSSRTYPCEQYF. Complete variable domain (other parts from reference TRBV7-9 and TRBJ2-7): DTGVSQNPRHKITKRGQNVTFRCDPISEHNRLYWYRQTLGQGPEFLTYFQNEAQLEKSRLLSDRFSAERPKGSFSTLEIQRTEQGDSAMYLCASSSRTYPCEQYFGPGTRLTVT.